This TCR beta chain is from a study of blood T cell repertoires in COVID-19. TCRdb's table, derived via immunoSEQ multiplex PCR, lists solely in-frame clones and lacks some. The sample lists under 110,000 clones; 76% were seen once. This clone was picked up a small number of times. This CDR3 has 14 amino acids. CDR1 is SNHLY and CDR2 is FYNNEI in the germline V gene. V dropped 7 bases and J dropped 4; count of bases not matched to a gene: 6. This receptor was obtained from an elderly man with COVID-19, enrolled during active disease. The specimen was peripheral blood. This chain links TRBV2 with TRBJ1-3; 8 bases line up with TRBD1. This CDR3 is CASTRDRTGNTIYF. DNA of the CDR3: TGTGCCAGCACAAGGGACAGGACCGGAAACACCATATATTTT.